The 3 T cell receptor beta chains below all came from one sample that was sequenced in a study of cytomegalovirus exposure and HLA in healthy donors. Amplification used 60 Vbeta primers and 13 Jbeta primers. Generated by immunoSEQ multiplex PCR, the TCRdb table keeps only in-frame clones and is missing some. Among around 90,000 clones listed, about 80% were seen once. Sequencing input: PBMCs. These receptors originate from a man aged 25-40 years in good health and CMV-seronegative.

The sample holds one count of this clone. V and J are TRBV27 and TRBJ2-7; TRBD2 matches at 9 bases. Germline assignment: CDR1 MNHEY and CDR2 SMNVEV (reference sequence). This CDR3 has 15 amino acids. V lost 6 bases and J lost 0; bases outside the gene matches: 6. The CDR3 DNA reads TGTGCCAGCAGGAAAGGACTAGCGAGCTCCTACGAGCAGTACTTC. Its protein product is CASRKGLASSYEQYF.

The chain combines TRBV30 with TRBJ1-4; 7 bases map to TRBD1. Germline V lookup: CDR1 GTSNPN, CDR2 SVGIG (reference sequence). The ends lost 8 bases at V and 7 bases at J; junction bases unmatched: 10. This CDR3 region has 13 residues. CDR3 sequence reads: CAVKRGPGEKLFF. In DNA form, the CDR3 reads TGTGCCGTCAAGAGGGGGCCCGGTGAAAAACTGTTTTTT.

This sequence joins TRBV27 and TRBJ2-7; 10 bases align to TRBD1. This CDR3 is built from 15 residues. CDR1 and CDR2 from the germline V gene are MNHEY and SMNVEV (reference sequence). Germline trimming cut 2 bases from V and 3 bases from J; bases unmatched to any gene: 4. CDR3: CASSLRGDRGYEQYF. CDR3 bases: TGTGCCAGCAGTTTACGGGGGGACAGGGGCTACGAGCAGTACTTC.